The clone carrying this T cell receptor beta chain was recorded once. Its antigen is as yet unknown. Central memory, naive, regulatory and stem cell-like memory CD4+ cells were sorted by CD45RO/CCR7/CD25/CD127/CD95/CD27. The investigators reverse transcribed all of the isolated RNA, so they sequenced expressed TCRB transcripts. Some clones are missing from TCRdb's copy, which holds only in-frame ones; the method was immunoSEQ multiplex PCR. The sample shows 450,000 to 600,000 clones, approximately 31% of them seen only once. The sample is drawn from a study of beta chain features in type 1 diabetes. In the study overall: Age and gender were similar between patients and healthy donors, as were cell yields. Study results and caveats: For type 1 diabetes patients, VDJ junctions showed fewer insertions and more deletions.

The CDR3 consists of 15 residues. CDR1 is WNHNN and CDR2 is SYGVQD in the germline V gene (reference sequence). J gave up 0 bases and V 8 bases, and 8 bases lay outside the gene matches. This TCR was recovered from a man in his late teens or twenties in good health. The source material was naive CD4+ T cells from blood. The chain recombines TRBV10-1 with TRBJ2-3; TRBD1 matches at 7 bases. CDR3 in amino acids: CASGFRTGSTDTQYF. CDR3 coding DNA: TGCGCCAGCGGGTTTAGGACAGGCAGCACAGATACGCAGTATTTT.